The 5 T cell receptor beta chains below were found in one sample sequenced in a study of shared clonotypes between healthy human individuals. TCRdb's copy holds only in-frame clones and misses some; the assay was immunoSEQ multiplex PCR. Found here are about 490,000 clones, 75% to 85% of them singletons; the top ten hold 10% to 15%. Input material: PBMCs. The receptor source for this set is a woman aged 40 to 50 in good health. Some clones in this sample may be carry-over from other donors' samples.

Only one count was recorded for this clone. The chain links TRBV10-2 to TRBJ2-7; unclear D gene. Germline lookup yields CDR1 WSHSY and CDR2 SAAADI. With 2 bases removed from V and 3 bases from J, the gap between germline ends came to 14 bases. The CDR3 sequence is 15 residues long. The CDR3 protein is CASSEKVQPVYEQYF. CDR3 nucleotides: TGCGCCAGCAGTGAGAAGGTCCAACCGGTCTACGAGCAGTACTTC.

This clone was counted only a few times. CDR3 residues: CASSQDGQDGNTIYF. The CDR3, as DNA: TGTGCCAGCAGCCAAGATGGACAGGATGGAAACACCATATATTTT. The chain combines TRBV4-2 with TRBJ1-3, with TRBD1 matching over 7 bases. Germline CDR1 and CDR2: LGHNA and YNFKEQ. V trimming: 0 bases; J trimming: 3 bases; junction bases outside the gene matches: 2. This CDR3 comprises 15 residues.

Of note for this clone: With a far larger clone one base away, a read error is the likely cause. The rearrangement links TRBV9 to TRBJ2-7; D tentatively reads TRBD1 or TRBD2 (5 bases each). V lost 0 bases and J 5 bases, leaving 12 bases between the germline ends. Germline V gene data show CDR1 as SGDLS and CDR2 as YYNGEE. The CDR3 contains 14 residues. The CDR3 sequence is CASSVDERGNEQYF. For the CDR3, the DNA is TGTGCCAGCAGCGTAGACGAGAGGGGCAACGAGCAGTACTTC.

The chain has TRBV30 and TRBJ1-2, with D uncertain. Germline assignment: CDR1 GTSNPN and CDR2 SVGIG (reference sequence). This CDR3 comprises 13 residues. Trimming took 4 bases from V and 6 from J, leaving 15 bases between them. CDR3 sequence reads: CAWNLDPSNGYTF. CDR3 coding DNA: TGTGCCTGGAACCTGGACCCGTCCAATGGCTACACCTTC.

V and J are TRBV7-2 and TRBJ2-2, with 12 bases lining up with TRBD2. This CDR3 is 13 amino acids long. Germline CDR1 and CDR2: SGHTA and FQGNSA. Trimming cost V 7 bases and J 7 bases; bases outside gene matches: 1. In nucleotides, the CDR3 is TGTGCCAGCACGGGACTAGCGGGCGGGGAGCTGTTTTTT. Its translation: CASTGLAGGELFF.